The 27 T cell receptor beta chains below come from one sample, sequenced in a study of CD8 T cells in Susac syndrome. After extraction with the RNeasy kit, about 0.5 to 1 ug of the RNA was reverse transcribed using random hexamers. MiXCR, run by TCRdb on the immunoSEQ multiplex PCR reads, gives a single entry per CDR3 protein. The sample has 300,000 or so distinct CDR3 sequences, about 92% seen once. Sequencing was done on a sample of CD4+ T cells from PBMCs. The receptors derive from a human donor with multiple sclerosis.

This clonotype was detected once. This sequence joins TRBV11-2 and TRBJ2-3; 10 bases line up with TRBD2. V lost 1 base and J lost 10; bases outside the gene matches: 14. Germline V lookup: CDR1 SGHAT, CDR2 FQNNGV. This CDR3 is 17 amino acids long. Here the CDR3 reads CASSLVIVLAGAVSQYF. The DNA of the CDR3 is TGTGCCAGCAGCTTAGTTATTGTCCTAGCGGGAGCGGTCTCGCAGTATTTT.

This clonotype was seen a few times. V usage is TRBV12-3 or TRBV12-4 and J usage is TRBJ2-1, with TRBD2 matching over 10 bases. J lost 1 base, V lost 3 bases, and 0 bases had no gene match. The CDR3 totals 15 residues. CDR3 region: CASSFSGRSYNEQFF. CDR3 sequence (DNA): TGTGCCAGCAGTTTTAGCGGGAGGTCCTACAATGAGCAGTTCTTC.

This chain uses TRBV4-1 with TRBJ2-1; 7 positions agree with TRBD2. CDR1 MGHRA and CDR2 YSYEKL come from the germline V gene. This CDR3 is 16 amino acids long. J gave up 2 bases and V 0 bases, and 4 bases lay outside the gene matches. In nucleotides, the CDR3 is TGCGCCAGCAGCCAAGATGCTAGCGGACCCTACAATGAGCAGTTCTTC. This sequence encodes CASSQDASGPYNEQFF.

The gene calls are TRBV5-4 and TRBJ2-5; D perhaps matches TRBD2 (5 bases). Between the trimmed V and J ends, which lost 5 bases and 4 bases, there was a span of 15 bases. Germline V gives CDR1 SGHNT, CDR2 YYREEE (reference sequence). The CDR3 contains 14 residues. CDR3 loop: CASSATRAGETQYF. As DNA, the CDR3 is TGTGCCAGCAGTGCCACTAGGGCGGGAGAGACCCAGTACTTC.

This clonotype was recorded once. The J gene is TRBJ2-7, the V gene TRBV20-1, with D possibly being TRBD1 (6 bases). The CDR3 spans 14 residues. V lost 0 bases and J 5 bases, leaving 14 bases between the germline ends. The V gene's germline CDR1 is DFQATT and CDR2 SNEGSKA (reference sequence). CDR3 coding DNA: TGCAGTGCTAGAGAGGGACGAAGGGGGAACGAGCAGTACTTC. Translating gives CSAREGRRGNEQYF.

Worth noting for this clonotype: The junction departs from germline at one end; a sequencing error may be responsible. The chain joins TRBV20-1 to TRBJ1-5, with D unclear. CDR1 is DFQATT, CDR2 SNEGSKA, per germline (reference sequence). The CDR3 loop spans 14 amino acids. The CDR3 DNA reads as TGCAGTGCTTCCCGGGCAGGAGAGAATCTGCCCCAGCATTTT. This sequence encodes CSASRAGENLPQHF.

Comment on this clonotype: At one boundary the junction diverges from the germline segment, which might be a read error. The chain has TRBV18 and TRBJ2-6; D may be TRBD1 or TRBD2 (6 bases each). From germline, CDR1 is KGHSH and CDR2 LQKENI. This CDR3 region has 20 residues. CDR3 sequence (DNA): TGTGCCAGCTCGCCACTGCCCTACTTTGGGGGGCAATCTGGGGCCAACGTCCTGACTTTC. It encodes CASSPLPYFGGQSGANVLTF.

This chain uses TRBV29-1 with TRBJ2-2; D could derive from TRBD1 or TRBD2 (5 bases each). V lost 7 bases and J 6 bases, leaving 9 bases between the germline ends. The CDR3 is 11 amino acids. Germline assignment: CDR1 SQVTM and CDR2 ANQGSEA. For the CDR3, the DNA is TGCAGCGGAGGGGAGCCCGGGGAGCTGTTTTTT. Protein product: CSGGEPGELFF.

V gene TRBV9 combines with J gene TRBJ1-2; D ambiguous. The CDR3 has 13 residues. CDR1 is SGDLS and CDR2 is YYNGEE in the germline V gene. V was pared by 3 bases and J by 7 bases, with 13 bases between. The CDR3 coding sequence is TGTGCCAGCAGCGCTTTAGGATCGTTTGGCTACACCTTC. It specifies CASSALGSFGYTF.

This rearrangement joins TRBV9 to TRBJ1-1; 7 positions match TRBD1. The CDR3 contains 14 residues. Germline V gene data show CDR1 as SGDLS and CDR2 as YYNGEE. V gave up 4 bases and J gave up 1 base; unmatched junction bases: 4. The CDR3 DNA sequence: TGTGCCAGCAGCATACAGGGGACGAACACTGAAGCTTTCTTT. The encoded protein is CASSIQGTNTEAFF.

The chain links TRBV5-1 to TRBJ2-2; D gene uncertain. Germline V gene data show CDR1 as SGHRS and CDR2 as YFSETQ. The CDR3 runs to 16 residues. The V end was cut by 0 bases, the J end by 6 bases, with 15 bases between. CDR3 DNA sequence: TGCGCCAGCAGCTTGGCACGGATCGAGCTAGCCGGGGAGCTGTTTTTT. Protein: CASSLARIELAGELFF. The full variable domain, in which reference TRBV5-1 and TRBJ2-2 provide the parts outside the CDR3, is KAGVTQTPRYLIKTRGQQVTLSCSPISGHRSVSWYQQTPGQGLQFLFEYFSETQRNKGNFPGRFSGRQFSNSRSEMNVSTLELGDSALYLCASSLARIELAGELFFGEGSRLTVL.

The V and J genes are TRBV3-1 and TRBJ1-2; 7 nucleotides agree with TRBD1. CDR1 and CDR2 (germline): LGHDT, YNNKEL (reference sequence). The CDR3 has 15 residues. Trimming at V came to 7 bases and at J to 7 bases, leaving 15 bases not matched to a gene. CDR3 in amino acids: CASTTRGLTRGGYTF. The CDR3 region has the DNA TGTGCCAGCACTACTAGGGGGCTCACCCGTGGTGGCTACACCTTC.

This rearrangement joins TRBV2 to TRBJ1-5; D not certain. The CDR3 loop spans 14 amino acids. Germline V gene sequence: CDR1 SNHLY, CDR2 FYNNEI. The V gene lost 4 bases and the J gene lost 1 base, with 8 bases spanning the gap. The CDR3 DNA reads as TGTGCCAGCAGTGCCACCGGGAGCAATCAGCCCCAGCATTTT. It yields the protein CASSATGSNQPQHF.

The rearrangement joins TRBV20-1 to TRBJ2-1; no reliable D call. V was pared by 1 base and J by 2 bases, with 15 bases between. The V gene's germline CDR1 is DFQATT and CDR2 SNEGSKA (reference sequence). The CDR3 extends over 16 amino acids. DNA for the CDR3: TGCAGTGCTAGAGCCGCCCCTTTTGGGACCTACAATGAGCAGTTCTTC. Translated, it gives CSARAAPFGTYNEQFF.

The rearrangement joins TRBV29-1 to TRBJ2-5; 8 bases map to TRBD2. CDR3 length: 15 residues. Trimming removed 6 bases from V and 2 bases from J; junction bases left unmatched: 11. The V gene's germline CDR1 is SQVTM and CDR2 ANQGSEA. As DNA, the CDR3 is TGCAGCGTCGCCCCTCCGGGGGGGATGCAAGAGACCCAGTACTTC. It translates to CSVAPPGGMQETQYF.

This rearrangement joins TRBV20-1 to TRBJ2-7, with D perhaps matching TRBD2 (5 bases). Trimming removed 2 bases from V and 2 bases from J, with 10 bases in between. The CDR3 has 13 amino acids. Germline CDR1 and CDR2: DFQATT and SNEGSKA (reference sequence). CDR3 in amino acids: CSARTVGTYEQYF. CDR3 bases: TGCAGTGCTAGAACCGTCGGGACCTACGAGCAGTACTTC.

For the CDR3, the DNA is TGCAGCGTTCAACCGGGAGAGCAGTTCTTC. It is translated as CSVQPGEQFF. This rearrangement joins TRBV29-1 to TRBJ2-1, with D tentatively TRBD2 (5 bases). Germline V gene lookup returns CDR1 SQVTM and CDR2 ANQGSEA. The CDR3 spans 10 residues. Trimming left V 5 bases short and J 10 bases short, with 9 bases between.

With regard to this clonotype: One junction end does not reproduce the germline sequence, and a read error may be involved. The chain uses TRBV7-7 and TRBJ2-2, with D possibly TRBD2 on 6 matching bases. CDR1 and CDR2 (germline): SSHAT, FNYEAQ (reference sequence). This CDR3 spans 16 amino acids. CDR3 protein: CASSLLSGANTGELFF. The CDR3, as DNA: TGTGCTAGCAGCTTATTATCGGGGGCGAACACCGGGGAGCTGTTTTTT.

The chain uses TRBV6-1 and TRBJ1-2; no clear D gene. There are 13 residues in the CDR3. V dropped 6 bases and J dropped 2 bases, with 10 bases sitting between them. Germline V gene lookup returns CDR1 MNHNS and CDR2 SASEGT. Written as DNA, the CDR3 is TGTGCCAGCAGGGAGAACAGCAACTATGGCTACACCTTC. This gives the protein CASRENSNYGYTF.

The chain couples TRBV5-4 to TRBJ2-1; 8 bases line up with TRBD1. Germline trimming cut 3 bases from V and 6 bases from J; bases unmatched to any gene: 5. The CDR3 spans 14 residues. The germline CDR1 and CDR2 sequences are SGHNT and YYREEE (reference sequence). CDR3 amino acids: CASSYRTGSNEQFF. DNA for the CDR3: TGTGCCAGCAGCTATAGGACAGGGTCCAATGAGCAGTTCTTC.

The chain carries TRBV5-4 and TRBJ2-3; 8 nucleotides align to TRBD2. This CDR3 spans 16 amino acids. Germline assignment: CDR1 SGHNT and CDR2 YYREEE (reference sequence). Unmatched junction bases numbered 10, after V lost 1 base and J lost 6 bases. Here the CDR3 reads CASSLRSSGSKDTQYF. The CDR3, as DNA: TGTGCCAGCAGCTTGAGGTCTAGCGGGTCCAAGGATACGCAGTATTTT.

The J gene is TRBJ1-5, the V gene TRBV30; D is possibly TRBD1 (5 bases). Germline V gives CDR1 GTSNPN, CDR2 SVGIG (reference sequence). Trimming took 4 bases from V and 0 from J, leaving 10 bases between them. This CDR3 region has 14 residues. The CDR3, as DNA: TGTGCCTGGAATCCAGGGACTAGCAATCAGCCCCAGCATTTT. It yields the protein CAWNPGTSNQPQHF. Full variable domain (rest looked up from reference TRBV30 and TRBJ1-5): SQTIHQWPATLVQPVGSPLSLECTVEGTSNPNLYWYRQAAGRGLQLLFYSVGIGQISSEVPQNLSASRPQDRQFILSSKKLLLSDSGFYLCAWNPGTSNQPQHFGDGTRLSIL.

This chain joins TRBV29-1 and TRBJ1-5; 10 bases match TRBD1. This CDR3 contains 14 residues. The V gene's germline CDR1 is SQVTM and CDR2 ANQGSEA. The J segment lost 2 bases and the V segment lost 5 bases, leaving 3 bases of the junction unmatched. The CDR3 DNA reads as TGCAGCGTTAGGGACAGGGGAGGCAATCAGCCCCAGCATTTT. Its translation is CSVRDRGGNQPQHF.

This chain connects TRBV12-3 or TRBV12-4 to TRBJ2-1; weak D call: TRBD2 (5 bases). Trimming removed 5 bases from V and 6 bases from J, with 17 bases in between. CDR3 length: 15 amino acids. The CDR3 here is CASSRSLRERNEQFF. In DNA, the CDR3 is TGTGCCAGCAGTCGTAGTCTCCGGGAACGCAATGAGCAGTTCTTC.

This rearrangement joins TRBV7-9 to TRBJ2-1, with D uncertain. Trimming took 11 bases from V and 6 from J, leaving 14 bases between them. The germline CDR1 and CDR2 sequences are SEHNR and FQNEAQ (reference sequence). This CDR3 is 12 amino acids long. This CDR3 is CAGRSPGNEQFF. As DNA, the CDR3 is TGTGCCGGGCGCAGCCCGGGCAATGAGCAGTTCTTC.

The chain couples TRBV20-1 to TRBJ2-7; D is tentatively TRBD1 or TRBD2 (5 bases each). This CDR3 region has 12 residues. Germline V gene data show CDR1 as DFQATT and CDR2 as SNEGSKA (reference sequence). Trimming shortened V by 6 bases and J by 3 bases, and 12 bases separated the two germline ends. The CDR3 here is CSATGTGYEQYF. DNA for the CDR3: TGCAGTGCAACCGGGACGGGCTACGAGCAGTACTTC.

The rearrangement links TRBV9 to TRBJ1-2; D is ambiguous. The ends were cut back, 4 bases at V and 4 bases at J, with 17 bases in the middle. This CDR3 is 15 amino acids long. In germline, CDR1 is SGDLS, CDR2 YYNGEE. The CDR3 sequence is CASSPQAGVGYGYTF. CDR3 sequence (DNA): TGTGCCAGCAGCCCTCAGGCGGGCGTCGGCTATGGCTACACCTTC.